The source of this T cell receptor beta chain is a study of T cells in Graves' hyperthyroidism and ophthalmopathy. This clonotype appeared a few times. This CDR3 has 15 amino acids. V shed 3 bases and J shed 8 bases, with 19 bases lying between them. Germline V lookup: CDR1 SQVTM, CDR2 ANQGSEA. TCR beta CDR3 regions were amplified from RNA. First-round RT-PCR targeting the TCR CDR3 was performed with the HTBI primer set. TCRdb re-called the multiplex PCR reads with MiXCR, one entry per CDR3 protein. This table holds about 560,000 distinct CDR3 sequences, 16% found once. The specimen sequenced was blood. The sequence was obtained from a woman in her late teens or twenties with Graves' hyperthyroidism. This chain uses TRBV29-1 with TRBJ1-4, with D possibly being TRBD1 (5 bases). CDR3 amino acids: CSVEGVDKDLEKLFF. The CDR3 bases are TGCAGCGTTGAGGGAGTGGACAAGGATCTGGAAAAACTGTTTTTT. The variable domain in full, with the rest retrieved from reference TRBV29-1 and TRBJ1-4, is SAVISQKPSRDICQRGTSLTIQCQVDSQVTMMFWYRQQPGQSLTLIATANQGSEATYESGFVIDKFPISRPNLTFSTLTVSNMSPEDSSIYLCSVEGVDKDLEKLFFGSGTQLSVL.